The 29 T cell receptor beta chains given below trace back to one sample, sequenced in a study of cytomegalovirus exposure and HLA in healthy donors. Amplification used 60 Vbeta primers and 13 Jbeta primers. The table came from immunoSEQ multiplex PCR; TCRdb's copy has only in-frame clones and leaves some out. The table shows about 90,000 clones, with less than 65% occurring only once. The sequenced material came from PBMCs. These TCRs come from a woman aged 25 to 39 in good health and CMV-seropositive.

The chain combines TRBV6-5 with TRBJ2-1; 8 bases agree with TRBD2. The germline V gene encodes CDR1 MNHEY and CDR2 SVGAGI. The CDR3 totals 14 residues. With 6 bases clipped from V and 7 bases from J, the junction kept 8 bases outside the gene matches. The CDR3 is CASRLAGLGNEQFF. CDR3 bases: TGTGCCAGCAGATTAGCGGGGCTAGGGAATGAGCAGTTCTTC.

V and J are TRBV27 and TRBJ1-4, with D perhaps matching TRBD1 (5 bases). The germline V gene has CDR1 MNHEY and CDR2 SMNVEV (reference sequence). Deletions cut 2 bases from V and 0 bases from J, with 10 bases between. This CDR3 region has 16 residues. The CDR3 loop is CASSLRRAATNEKLFF. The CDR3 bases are TGTGCCAGCAGTTTACGCAGGGCCGCAACTAATGAAAAACTGTTTTTT.

The CDR3 region is CASNPPHGEGSYEQYF. The CDR3 DNA reads TGTGCCAGCAACCCTCCGCACGGGGAGGGCTCCTACGAGCAGTACTTC. The gene calls are TRBV7-2 and TRBJ2-7; 7 bases are a match to TRBD2. Per germline, CDR1 SGHTA and CDR2 FQGNSA. This CDR3 contains 16 residues. V gave up 7 bases and J gave up 0 bases; unmatched junction bases: 12.

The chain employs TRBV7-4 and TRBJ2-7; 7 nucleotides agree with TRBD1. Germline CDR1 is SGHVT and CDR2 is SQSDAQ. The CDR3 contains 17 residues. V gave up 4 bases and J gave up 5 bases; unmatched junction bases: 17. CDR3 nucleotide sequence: TGTGCCAGCAGCTCCCATCGACTGACAGGGTATTTCGACGAGCAGTACTTC. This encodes CASSSHRLTGYFDEQYF.

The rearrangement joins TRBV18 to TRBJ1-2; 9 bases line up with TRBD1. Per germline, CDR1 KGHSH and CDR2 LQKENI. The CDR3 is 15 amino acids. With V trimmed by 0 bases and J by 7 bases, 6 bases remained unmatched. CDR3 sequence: CASSPPTGGSVGYTF. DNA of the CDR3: TGTGCCAGCTCACCACCAACAGGGGGCTCGGTTGGCTACACCTTC.

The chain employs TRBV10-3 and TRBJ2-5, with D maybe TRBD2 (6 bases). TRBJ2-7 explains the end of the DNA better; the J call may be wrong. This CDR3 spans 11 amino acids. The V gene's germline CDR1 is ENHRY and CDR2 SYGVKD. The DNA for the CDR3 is TGTGCCATCAGGGGGACTGGCGAGCAGTACTTC. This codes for CAIRGTGEQYF.

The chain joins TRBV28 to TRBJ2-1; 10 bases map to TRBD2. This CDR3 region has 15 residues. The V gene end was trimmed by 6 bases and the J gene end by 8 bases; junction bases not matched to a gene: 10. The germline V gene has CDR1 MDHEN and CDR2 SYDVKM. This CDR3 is CASSPPSGGLDEQFF. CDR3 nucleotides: TGTGCCAGCAGCCCGCCTAGCGGGGGTTTAGATGAGCAGTTCTTC.

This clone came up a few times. The CDR3, as DNA: TGCGCCAGCAGCCCCAAAACAGGGTTTGAAAACACCGGGGAGCTGTTTTTT. Its translation is CASSPKTGFENTGELFF. The chain joins TRBV5-1 to TRBJ2-2; tentative D call: TRBD1 (6 bases). Trimming removed 4 bases at V and 2 bases at J, with 18 bases between. Looked up from germline, CDR1 is SGHRS and CDR2 is YFSETQ. The CDR3 is made up of 17 amino acids. The full variable domain, in which reference TRBV5-1 and TRBJ2-2 provide the parts outside the CDR3, is KAGVTQTPRYLIKTRGQQVTLSCSPISGHRSVSWYQQTPGQGLQFLFEYFSETQRNKGNFPGRFSGRQFSNSRSEMNVSTLELGDSALYLCASSPKTGFENTGELFFGEGSRLTVL.

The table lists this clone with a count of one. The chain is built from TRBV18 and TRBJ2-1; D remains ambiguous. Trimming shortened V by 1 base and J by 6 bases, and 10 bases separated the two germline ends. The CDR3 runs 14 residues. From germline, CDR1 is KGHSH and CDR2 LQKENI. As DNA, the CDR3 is TGTGCCAGCTCACCACTCCCCCAGTTCAATGAGCAGTTCTTC. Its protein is CASSPLPQFNEQFF.

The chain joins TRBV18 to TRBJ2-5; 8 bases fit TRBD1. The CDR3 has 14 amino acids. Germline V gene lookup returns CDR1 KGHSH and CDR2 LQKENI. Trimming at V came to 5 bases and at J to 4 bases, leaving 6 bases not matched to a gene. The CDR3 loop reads CASSFDRGRETQYF. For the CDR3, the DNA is TGTGCCAGCTCATTTGACAGGGGTCGAGAGACCCAGTACTTC.

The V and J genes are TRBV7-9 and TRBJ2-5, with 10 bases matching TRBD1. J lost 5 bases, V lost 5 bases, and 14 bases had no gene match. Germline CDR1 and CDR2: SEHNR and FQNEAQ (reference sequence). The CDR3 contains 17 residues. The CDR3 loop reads CASSRWSGQGDRETQYF. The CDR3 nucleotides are TGTGCCAGCAGCCGTTGGTCCGGACAGGGGGACCGGGAGACCCAGTACTTC.

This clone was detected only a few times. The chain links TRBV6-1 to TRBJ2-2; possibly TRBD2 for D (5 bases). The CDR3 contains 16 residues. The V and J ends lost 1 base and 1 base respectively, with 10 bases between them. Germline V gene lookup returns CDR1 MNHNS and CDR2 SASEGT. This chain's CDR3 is CASSEGGQRNTGELFF. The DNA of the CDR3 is TGTGCCAGCAGTGAAGGCGGGCAGAGGAACACCGGGGAGCTGTTTTTT.

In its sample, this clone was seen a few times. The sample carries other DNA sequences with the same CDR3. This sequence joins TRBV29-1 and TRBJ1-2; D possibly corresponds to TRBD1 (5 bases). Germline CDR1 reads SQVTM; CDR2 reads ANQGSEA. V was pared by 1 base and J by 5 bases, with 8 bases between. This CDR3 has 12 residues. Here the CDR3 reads CSVEGRDYGYTF. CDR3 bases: TGCAGCGTTGAAGGCAGGGATTATGGCTACACCTTC.

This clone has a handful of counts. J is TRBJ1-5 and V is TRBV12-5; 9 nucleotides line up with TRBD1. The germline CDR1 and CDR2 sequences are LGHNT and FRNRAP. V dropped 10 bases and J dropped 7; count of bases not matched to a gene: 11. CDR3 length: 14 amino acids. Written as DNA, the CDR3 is TGTGCTACTATGACAGGGGGAGGAGAACAGCCCCAGCATTTT. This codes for CATMTGGGEQPQHF.

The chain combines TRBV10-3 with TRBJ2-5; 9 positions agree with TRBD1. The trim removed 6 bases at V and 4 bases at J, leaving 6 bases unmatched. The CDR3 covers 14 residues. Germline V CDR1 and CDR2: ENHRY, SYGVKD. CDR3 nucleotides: TGTGCCATCAGCATACAGGGGGCGAGAGAGACCCAGTACTTC. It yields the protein CAISIQGARETQYF.

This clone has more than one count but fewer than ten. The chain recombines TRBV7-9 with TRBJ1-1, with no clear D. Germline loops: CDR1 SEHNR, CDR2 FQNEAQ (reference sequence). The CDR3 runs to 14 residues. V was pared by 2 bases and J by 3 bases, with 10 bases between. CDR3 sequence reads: CASSLLGRYTEAFF. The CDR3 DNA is TGTGCCAGCAGCTTACTCGGCAGGTACACTGAAGCTTTCTTT.

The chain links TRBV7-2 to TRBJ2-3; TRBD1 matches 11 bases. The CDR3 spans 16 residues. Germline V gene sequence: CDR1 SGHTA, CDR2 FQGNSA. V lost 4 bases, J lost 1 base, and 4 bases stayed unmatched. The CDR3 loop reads CASSWTGGLGTDTQYF. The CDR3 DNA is TGTGCCAGCAGCTGGACAGGGGGCCTTGGCACAGATACGCAGTATTTT.

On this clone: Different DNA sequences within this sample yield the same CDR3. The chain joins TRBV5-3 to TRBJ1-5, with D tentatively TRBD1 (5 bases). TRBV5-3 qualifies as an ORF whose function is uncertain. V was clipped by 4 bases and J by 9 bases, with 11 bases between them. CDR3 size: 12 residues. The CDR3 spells CARSLGGGPQHF. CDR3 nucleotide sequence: TGTGCCAGAAGCCTCGGGGGGGGGCCCCAGCATTTT.

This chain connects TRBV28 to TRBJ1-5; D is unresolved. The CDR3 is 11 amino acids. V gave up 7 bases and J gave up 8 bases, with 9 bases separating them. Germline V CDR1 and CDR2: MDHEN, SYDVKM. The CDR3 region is CASNSYEPQHF. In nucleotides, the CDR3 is TGTGCCAGCAACAGTTATGAGCCCCAGCATTTT.

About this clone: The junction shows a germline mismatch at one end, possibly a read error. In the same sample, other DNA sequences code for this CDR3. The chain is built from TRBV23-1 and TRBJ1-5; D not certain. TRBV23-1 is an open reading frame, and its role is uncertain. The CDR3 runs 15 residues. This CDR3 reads CASSQISSENQPQHF. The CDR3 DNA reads TGCGCCAGCAGTCAAATTAGCAGCGAGAATCAGCCCCAGCACTTT.

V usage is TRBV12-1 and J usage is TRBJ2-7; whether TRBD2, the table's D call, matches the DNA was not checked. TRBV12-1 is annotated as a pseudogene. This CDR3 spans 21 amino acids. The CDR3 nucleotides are TGTGCCAGCAGCTTTGCGAATGTATCCGGGACTAGCGGGGGAGAAAGCTACGAGCAGTACTTC. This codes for CASSFANVSGTSGGESYEQYF.

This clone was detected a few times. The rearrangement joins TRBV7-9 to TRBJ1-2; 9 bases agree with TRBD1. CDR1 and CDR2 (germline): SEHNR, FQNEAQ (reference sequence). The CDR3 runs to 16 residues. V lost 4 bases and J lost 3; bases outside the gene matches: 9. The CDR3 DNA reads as TGTGCCAGCAGCTCCACAGGGGGCCCTTCGTACTATGGCTACACCTTC. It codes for CASSSTGGPSYYGYTF.

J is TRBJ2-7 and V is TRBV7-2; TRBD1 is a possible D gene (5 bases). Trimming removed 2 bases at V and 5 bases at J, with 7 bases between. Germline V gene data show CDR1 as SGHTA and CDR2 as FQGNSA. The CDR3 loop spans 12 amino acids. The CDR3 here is CASSLQGDEQYF. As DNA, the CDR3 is TGTGCCAGCAGCTTACAGGGTGACGAGCAGTACTTC. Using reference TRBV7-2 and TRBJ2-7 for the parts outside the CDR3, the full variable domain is GAGVSQSPSNKVTEKGKDVELRCDPISGHTALYWYRQSLGQGLEFLIYFQGNSAPDKSGLPSDRFSAERTGGSVSTLTIQRTQQEDSAVYLCASSLQGDEQYFGPGTRLTVT.

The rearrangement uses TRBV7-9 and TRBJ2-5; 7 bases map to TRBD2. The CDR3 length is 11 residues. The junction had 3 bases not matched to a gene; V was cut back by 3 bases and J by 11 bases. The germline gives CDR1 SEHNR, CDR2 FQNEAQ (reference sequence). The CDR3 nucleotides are TGTGCCAGCAGCTTTATGGGGGGGCAGTACTTC. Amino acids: CASSFMGGQYF.

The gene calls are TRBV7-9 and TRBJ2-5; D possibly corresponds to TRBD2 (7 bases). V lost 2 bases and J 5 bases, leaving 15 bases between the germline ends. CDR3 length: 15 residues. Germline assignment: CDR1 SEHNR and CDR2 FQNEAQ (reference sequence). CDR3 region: CASSLRRGLLETQYF. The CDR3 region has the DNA TGTGCCAGCAGCTTAAGGCGGGGGCTGTTGGAGACCCAGTACTTC.

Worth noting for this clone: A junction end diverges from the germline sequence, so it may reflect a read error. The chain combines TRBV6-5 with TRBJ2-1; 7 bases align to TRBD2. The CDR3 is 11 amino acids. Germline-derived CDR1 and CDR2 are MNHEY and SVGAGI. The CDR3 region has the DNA TGTGCCAGCAGTCAGCGGGGCAGGACGGTCTTC. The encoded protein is CASSQRGRTVF.

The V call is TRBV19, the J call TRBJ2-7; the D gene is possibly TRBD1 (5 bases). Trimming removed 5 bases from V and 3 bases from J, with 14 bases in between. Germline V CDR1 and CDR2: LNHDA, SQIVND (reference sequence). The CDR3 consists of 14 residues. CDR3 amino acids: CASSPALRGYEQYF. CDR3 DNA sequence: TGTGCCAGTAGTCCGGCTCTTAGGGGCTACGAGCAGTACTTC.

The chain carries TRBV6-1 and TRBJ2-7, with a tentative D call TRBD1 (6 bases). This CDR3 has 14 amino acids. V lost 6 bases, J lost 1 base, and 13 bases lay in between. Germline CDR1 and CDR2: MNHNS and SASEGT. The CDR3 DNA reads TGTGCCAGCAGGGTGGACAGCTTATCCTACGAGCAGTACTTC. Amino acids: CASRVDSLSYEQYF.

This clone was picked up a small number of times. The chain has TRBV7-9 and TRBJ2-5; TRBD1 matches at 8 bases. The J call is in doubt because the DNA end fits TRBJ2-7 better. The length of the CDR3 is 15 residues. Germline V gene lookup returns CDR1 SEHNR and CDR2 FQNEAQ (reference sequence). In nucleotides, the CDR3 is TGTGCCAGCAGGGAAGGGACAGGACCTTTTTACGAGCAGTACTTC. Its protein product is CASREGTGPFYEQYF.